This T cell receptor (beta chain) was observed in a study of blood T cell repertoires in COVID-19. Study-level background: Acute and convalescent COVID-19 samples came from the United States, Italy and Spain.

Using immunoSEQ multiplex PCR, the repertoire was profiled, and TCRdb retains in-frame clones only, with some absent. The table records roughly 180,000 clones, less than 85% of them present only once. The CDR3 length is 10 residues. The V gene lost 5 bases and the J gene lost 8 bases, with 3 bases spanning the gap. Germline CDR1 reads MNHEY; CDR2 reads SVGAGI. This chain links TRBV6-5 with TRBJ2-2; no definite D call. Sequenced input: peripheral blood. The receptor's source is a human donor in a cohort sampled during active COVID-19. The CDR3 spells CASSRGELFF. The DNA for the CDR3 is TGTGCCAGCAGTCGGGGGGAGCTGTTTTTT.